This record concerns one T cell receptor (beta chain) sequence. This CDR3 is 12 amino acids long. Germline V lookup: CDR1 SEHNR, CDR2 FQNEAQ (reference sequence). The data are from a study of CXCR3-negative and CXCR3-positive naive CD8 T cells. The study made its TRB cDNA libraries by 5' RACE, adding UMI labels. TCRdb re-called the 5' RACE reads; every CDR3 protein appears as one record, without DNA. The sample has around 90,000 distinct CDR3 sequences. The genes are TRBV7-9 and TRBJ2-7. The sequenced sample was naive CXCR3- CD8+ T cells from blood. As to subset: CD45RO-CCR7+CD27+CD95- naive CD8+ T cells lacking CXCR3 (TNR3-). This TCR came from a human donor in good health. Some clones in this sample may be carry-over from other donors' samples. CDR3 sequence: CASSADNYEQYF.